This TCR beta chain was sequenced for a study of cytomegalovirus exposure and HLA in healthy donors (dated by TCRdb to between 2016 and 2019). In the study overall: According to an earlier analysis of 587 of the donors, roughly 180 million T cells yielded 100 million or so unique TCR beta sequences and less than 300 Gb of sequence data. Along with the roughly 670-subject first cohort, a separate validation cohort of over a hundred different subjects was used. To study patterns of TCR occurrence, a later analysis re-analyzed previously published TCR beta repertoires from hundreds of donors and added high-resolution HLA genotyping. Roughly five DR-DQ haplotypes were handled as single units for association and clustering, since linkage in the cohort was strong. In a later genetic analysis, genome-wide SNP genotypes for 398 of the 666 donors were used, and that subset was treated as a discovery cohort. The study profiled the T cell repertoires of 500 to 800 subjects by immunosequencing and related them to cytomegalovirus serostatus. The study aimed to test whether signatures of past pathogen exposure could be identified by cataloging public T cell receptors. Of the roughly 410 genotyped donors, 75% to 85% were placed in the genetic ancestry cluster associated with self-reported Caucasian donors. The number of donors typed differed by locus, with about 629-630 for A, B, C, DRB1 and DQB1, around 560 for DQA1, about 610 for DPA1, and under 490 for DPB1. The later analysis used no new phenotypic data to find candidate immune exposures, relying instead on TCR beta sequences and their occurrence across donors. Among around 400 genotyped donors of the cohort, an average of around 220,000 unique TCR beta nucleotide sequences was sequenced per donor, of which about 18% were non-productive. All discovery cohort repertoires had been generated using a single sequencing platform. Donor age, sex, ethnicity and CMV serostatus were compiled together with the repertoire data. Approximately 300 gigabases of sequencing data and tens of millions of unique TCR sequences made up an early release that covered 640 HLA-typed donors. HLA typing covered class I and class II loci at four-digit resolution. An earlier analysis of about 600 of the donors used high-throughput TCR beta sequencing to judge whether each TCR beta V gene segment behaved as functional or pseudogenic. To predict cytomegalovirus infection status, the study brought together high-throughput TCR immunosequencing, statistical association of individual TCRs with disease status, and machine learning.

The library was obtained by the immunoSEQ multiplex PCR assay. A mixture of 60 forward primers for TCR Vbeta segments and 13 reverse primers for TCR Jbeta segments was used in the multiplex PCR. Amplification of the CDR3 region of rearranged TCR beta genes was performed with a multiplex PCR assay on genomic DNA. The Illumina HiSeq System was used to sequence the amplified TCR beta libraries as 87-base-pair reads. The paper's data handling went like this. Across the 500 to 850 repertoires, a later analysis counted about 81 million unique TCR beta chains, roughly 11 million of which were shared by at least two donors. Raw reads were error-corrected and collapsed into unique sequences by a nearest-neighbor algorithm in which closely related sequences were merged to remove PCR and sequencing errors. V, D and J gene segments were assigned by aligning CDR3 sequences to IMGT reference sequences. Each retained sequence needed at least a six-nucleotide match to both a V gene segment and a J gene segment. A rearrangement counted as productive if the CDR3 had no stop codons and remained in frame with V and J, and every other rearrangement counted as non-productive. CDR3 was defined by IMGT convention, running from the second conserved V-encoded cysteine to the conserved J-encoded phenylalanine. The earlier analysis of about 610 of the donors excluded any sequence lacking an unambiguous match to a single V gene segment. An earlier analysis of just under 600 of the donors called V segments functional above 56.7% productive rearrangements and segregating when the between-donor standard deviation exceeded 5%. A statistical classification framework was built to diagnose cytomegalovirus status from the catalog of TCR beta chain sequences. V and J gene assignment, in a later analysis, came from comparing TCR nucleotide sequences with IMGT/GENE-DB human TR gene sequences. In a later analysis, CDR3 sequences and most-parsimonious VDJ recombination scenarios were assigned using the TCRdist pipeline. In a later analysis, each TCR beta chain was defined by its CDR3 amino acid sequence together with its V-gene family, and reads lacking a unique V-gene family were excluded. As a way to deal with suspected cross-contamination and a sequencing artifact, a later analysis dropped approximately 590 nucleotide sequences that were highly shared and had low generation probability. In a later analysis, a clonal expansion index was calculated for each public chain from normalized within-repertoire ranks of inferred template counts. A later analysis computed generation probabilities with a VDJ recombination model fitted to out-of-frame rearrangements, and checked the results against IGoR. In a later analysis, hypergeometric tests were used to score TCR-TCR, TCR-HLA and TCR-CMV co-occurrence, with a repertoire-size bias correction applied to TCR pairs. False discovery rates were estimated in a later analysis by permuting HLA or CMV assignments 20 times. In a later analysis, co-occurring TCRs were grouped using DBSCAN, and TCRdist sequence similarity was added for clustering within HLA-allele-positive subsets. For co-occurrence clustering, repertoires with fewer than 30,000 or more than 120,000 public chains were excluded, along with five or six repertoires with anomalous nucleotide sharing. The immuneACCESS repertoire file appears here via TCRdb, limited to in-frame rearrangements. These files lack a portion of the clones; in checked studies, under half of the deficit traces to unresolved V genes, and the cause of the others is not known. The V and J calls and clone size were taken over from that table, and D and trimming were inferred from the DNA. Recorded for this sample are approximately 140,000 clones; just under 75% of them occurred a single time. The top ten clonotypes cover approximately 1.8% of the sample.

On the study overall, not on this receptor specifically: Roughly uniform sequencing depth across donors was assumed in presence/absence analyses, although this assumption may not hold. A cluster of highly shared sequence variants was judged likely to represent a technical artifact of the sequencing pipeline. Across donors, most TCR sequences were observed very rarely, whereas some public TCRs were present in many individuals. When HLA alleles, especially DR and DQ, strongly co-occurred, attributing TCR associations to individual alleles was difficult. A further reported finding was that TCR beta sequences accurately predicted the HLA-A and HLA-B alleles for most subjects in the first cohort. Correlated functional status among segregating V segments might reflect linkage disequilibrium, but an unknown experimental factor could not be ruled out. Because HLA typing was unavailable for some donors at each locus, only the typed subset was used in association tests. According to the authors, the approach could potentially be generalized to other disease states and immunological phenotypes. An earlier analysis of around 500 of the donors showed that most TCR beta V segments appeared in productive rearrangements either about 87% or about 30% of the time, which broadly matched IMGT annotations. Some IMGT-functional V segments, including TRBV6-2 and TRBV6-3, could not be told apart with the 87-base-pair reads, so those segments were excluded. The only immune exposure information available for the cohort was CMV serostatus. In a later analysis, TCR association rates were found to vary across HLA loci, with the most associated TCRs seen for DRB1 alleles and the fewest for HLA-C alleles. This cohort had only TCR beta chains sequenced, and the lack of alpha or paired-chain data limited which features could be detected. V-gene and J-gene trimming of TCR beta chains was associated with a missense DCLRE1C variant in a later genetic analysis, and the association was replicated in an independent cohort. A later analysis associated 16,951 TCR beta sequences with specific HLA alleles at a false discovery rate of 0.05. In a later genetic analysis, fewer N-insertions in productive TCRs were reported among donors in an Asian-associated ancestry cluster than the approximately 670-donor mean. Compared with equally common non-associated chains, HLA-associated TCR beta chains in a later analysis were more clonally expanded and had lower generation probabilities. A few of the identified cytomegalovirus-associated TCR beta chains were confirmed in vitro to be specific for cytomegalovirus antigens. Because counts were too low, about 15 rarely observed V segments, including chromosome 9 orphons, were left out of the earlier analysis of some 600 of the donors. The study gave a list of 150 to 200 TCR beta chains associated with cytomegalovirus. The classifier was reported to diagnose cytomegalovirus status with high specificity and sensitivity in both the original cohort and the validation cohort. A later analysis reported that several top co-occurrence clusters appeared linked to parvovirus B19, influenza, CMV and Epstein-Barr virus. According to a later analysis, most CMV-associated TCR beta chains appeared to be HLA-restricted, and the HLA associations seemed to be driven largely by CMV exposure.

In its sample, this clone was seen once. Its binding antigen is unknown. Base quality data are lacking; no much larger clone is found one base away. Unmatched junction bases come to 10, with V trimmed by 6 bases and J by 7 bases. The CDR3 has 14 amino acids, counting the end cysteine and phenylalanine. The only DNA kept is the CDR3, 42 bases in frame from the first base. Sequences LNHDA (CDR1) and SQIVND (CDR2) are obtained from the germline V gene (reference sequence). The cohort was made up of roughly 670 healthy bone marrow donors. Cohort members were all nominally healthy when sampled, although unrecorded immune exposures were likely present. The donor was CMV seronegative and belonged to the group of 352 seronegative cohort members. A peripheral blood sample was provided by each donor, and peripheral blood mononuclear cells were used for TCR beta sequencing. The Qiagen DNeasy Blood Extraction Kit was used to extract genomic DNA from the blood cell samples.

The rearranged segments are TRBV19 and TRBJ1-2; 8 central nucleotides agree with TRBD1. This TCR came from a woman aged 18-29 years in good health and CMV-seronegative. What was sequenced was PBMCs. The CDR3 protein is CASRDVDRASGYTF. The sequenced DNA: TGTGCCAGTAGGGATGTGGACAGGGCCTCTGGCTACACCTTC.